This section outlines one T cell receptor (beta chain) sequence together with its context. The target antigen is unknown. Only in-frame clones appear in the TCRdb table, and some are missing; sequencing was by immunoSEQ multiplex PCR. Here the sample spans about 380,000 clones, around 96% being singletons. In germline, CDR1 is MNHEY, CDR2 SVGAGI. The V and J ends lost 3 bases and 2 bases respectively, with 9 bases between them. CDR3 size: 14 residues. These data are taken from a study of shared clonotypes between healthy human individuals. The study, taken as a whole, reports: Naive subsets usually exceeded memory subsets in estimated richness.

All donors qualified as healthy HIV-negative adults and had experienced no recent acute infections or vaccinations. Combining CD45RO+ cells with CCR7-negative CD45RA+ TemRA cells gave CD8 memory. The J gene is TRBJ2-3, the V gene TRBV6-5; D not certain. The sequence was obtained from a man younger than 40 in good health. The specimen was memory CD8+ T cells sorted from blood. Subset given: CD45RO+ cells pooled with CCR7-negative TemRA cells. DNA of the CDR3: TGTGCCAGCAGTTATTCTACAGTCACAGATACGCAGTATTTT. Its translation: CASSYSTVTDTQYF.